This T cell receptor beta chain was sequenced during a study of blood T cell repertoires in COVID-19. Trimming removed 5 bases from V and 1 base from J, with 10 bases in between. The CDR3 extends over 13 amino acids. Germline V CDR1 and CDR2: SGHNT, YYREEE (reference sequence). The protocol was immunoSEQ multiplex PCR, while the TCRdb copy is restricted to in-frame clones and leaves out a portion. The table records approximately 150,000 clones, around 87% of them present only once. This clone has a single count. The TCR sequence derives from a man in his forties or fifties who had recovered from COVID-19. Source material: peripheral blood. The V gene is TRBV5-4, the J gene TRBJ2-7; tentative D call: TRBD1 (6 bases). The CDR3 DNA is TGTGCCAGCAGGGGACAAACGTCCTACGAGCAGTACTTC. This encodes CASRGQTSYEQYF.